The clone carrying this TCR beta chain was seen only once. Germline values: CDR1 SGHVS, CDR2 FQNEAQ. J lost 6 bases, V lost 5 bases, and 4 bases had no gene match. CDR3 length: 14 residues. A multiplex PCR was run with 60 Vbeta primers and 13 Jbeta primers. TCRdb's copy holds only in-frame clones and misses some; the assay was immunoSEQ multiplex PCR. The repertoire holds some 51,000 clones, with 55% to 75% as singletons. These data are taken from a study of cytomegalovirus exposure and HLA in healthy donors. The donors comprised healthy bone marrow donors. The chain joins TRBV7-8 to TRBJ1-6, with 7 bases fitting TRBD1. The sequence was obtained from a man aged 35-49 years in good health and CMV-seropositive. The sequenced sample consisted of PBMCs. The chain's CDR3 is CASSRDRGNSPLHF. CDR3 nucleotide sequence: TGTGCCAGCAGCCGGGACAGAGGTAATTCACCCCTCCACTTT.